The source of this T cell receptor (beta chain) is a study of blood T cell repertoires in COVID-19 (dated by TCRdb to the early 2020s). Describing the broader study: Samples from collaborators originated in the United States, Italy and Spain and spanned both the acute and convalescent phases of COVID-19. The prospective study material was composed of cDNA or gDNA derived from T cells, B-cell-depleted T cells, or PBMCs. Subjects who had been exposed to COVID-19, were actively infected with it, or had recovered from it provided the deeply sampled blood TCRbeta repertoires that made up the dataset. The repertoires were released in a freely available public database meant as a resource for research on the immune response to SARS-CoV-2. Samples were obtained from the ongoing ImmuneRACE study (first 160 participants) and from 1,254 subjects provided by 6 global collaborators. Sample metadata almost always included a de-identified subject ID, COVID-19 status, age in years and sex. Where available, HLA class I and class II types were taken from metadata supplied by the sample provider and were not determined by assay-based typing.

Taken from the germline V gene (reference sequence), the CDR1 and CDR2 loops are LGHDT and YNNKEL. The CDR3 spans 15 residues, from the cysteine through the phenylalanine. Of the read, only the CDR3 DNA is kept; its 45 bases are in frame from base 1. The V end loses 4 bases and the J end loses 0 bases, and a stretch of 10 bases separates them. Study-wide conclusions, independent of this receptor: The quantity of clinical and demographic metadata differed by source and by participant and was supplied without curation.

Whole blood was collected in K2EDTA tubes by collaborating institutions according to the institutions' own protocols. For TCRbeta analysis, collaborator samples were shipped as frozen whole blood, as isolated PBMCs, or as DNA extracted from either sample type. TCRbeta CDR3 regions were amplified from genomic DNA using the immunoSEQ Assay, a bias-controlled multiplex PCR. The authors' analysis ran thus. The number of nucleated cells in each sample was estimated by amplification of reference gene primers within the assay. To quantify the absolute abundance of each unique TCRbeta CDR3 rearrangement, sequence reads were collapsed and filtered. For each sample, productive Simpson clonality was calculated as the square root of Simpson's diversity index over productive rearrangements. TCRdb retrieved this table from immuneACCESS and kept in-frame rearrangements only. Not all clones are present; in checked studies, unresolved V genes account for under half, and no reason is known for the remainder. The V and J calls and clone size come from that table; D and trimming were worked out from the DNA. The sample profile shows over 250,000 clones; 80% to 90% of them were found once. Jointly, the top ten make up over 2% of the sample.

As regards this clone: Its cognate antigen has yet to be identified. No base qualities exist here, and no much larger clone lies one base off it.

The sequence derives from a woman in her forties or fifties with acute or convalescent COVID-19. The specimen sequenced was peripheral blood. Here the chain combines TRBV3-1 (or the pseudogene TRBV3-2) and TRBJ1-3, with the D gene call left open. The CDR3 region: CASSPLQFSGNTIYF. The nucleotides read TGTGCCAGCAGCCCCCTACAGTTCTCTGGAAACACCATATATTTT.